This note documents a single T cell receptor (beta chain) sequence. The antigen is not known. This sample was taken from a study of T-cell memory formation after mild COVID-19. Trimming removed 1 base from V and 1 base from J, with 10 bases in between. Germline loops: CDR1 KGHSH, CDR2 LQKENI. This CDR3 comprises 15 residues. Whole-study findings and limits: In second-wave clones peaking day 37, SARS-CoV-2 specificity remained unconfirmed.

MiXCR, run by TCRdb on the 5' RACE reads, gives a single entry per CDR3 protein. This table holds about 150,000 distinct CDR3 sequences, under 15% found once. This receptor was obtained from a young man who had mild COVID-19 (a few samples of this study predate the infection). Cell type and time point are not known. Sequences were obtained from PBMCs or a T cell subset sorted from them (not recorded which). The genes are TRBV18 and TRBJ1-1; D possibly corresponds to TRBD1 (5 bases). The CDR3 is CASSPQGNWNTEAFF. CDR3 in DNA: TGTGCCAGCTCACCACAGGGGAATTGGAACACTGAAGCTTTCTTT.